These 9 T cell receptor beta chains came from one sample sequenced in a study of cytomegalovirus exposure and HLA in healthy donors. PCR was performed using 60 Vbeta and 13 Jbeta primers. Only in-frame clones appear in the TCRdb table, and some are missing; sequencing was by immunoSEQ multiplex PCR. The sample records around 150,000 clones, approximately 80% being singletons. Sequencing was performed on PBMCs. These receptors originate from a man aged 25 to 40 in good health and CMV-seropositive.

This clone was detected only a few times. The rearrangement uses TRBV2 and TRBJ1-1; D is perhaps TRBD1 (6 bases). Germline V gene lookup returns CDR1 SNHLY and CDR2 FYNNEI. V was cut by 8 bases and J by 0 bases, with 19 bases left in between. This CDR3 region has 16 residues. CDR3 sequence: CASRRGGSNMNTEAFF. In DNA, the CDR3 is TGTGCCAGCCGGAGGGGGGGGTCTAACATGAACACTGAAGCTTTCTTT. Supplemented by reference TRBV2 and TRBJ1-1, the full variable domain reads EPEVTQTPSHQVTQMGQEVILRCVPISNHLYFYWYRQILGQKVEFLVSFYNNEISEKSEIFDDQFSVERPDGSNFTLKIRSTKLEDSAMYFCASRRGGSNMNTEAFFGQGTRLTVV.

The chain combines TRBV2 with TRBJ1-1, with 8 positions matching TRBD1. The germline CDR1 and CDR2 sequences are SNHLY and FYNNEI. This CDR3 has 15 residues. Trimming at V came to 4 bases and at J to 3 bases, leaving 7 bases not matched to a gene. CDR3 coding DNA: TGTGCCAGCAGTGCCCAGGGGGCGCGGGACACTGAAGCTTTCTTT. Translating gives CASSAQGARDTEAFF.

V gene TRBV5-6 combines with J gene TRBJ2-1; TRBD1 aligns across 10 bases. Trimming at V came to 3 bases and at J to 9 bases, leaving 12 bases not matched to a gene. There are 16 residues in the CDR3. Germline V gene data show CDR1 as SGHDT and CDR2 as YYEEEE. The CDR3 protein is CASSSGWTGGRSEQFF. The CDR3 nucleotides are TGTGCCAGCAGCTCTGGGTGGACAGGGGGAAGAAGTGAGCAGTTCTTC.

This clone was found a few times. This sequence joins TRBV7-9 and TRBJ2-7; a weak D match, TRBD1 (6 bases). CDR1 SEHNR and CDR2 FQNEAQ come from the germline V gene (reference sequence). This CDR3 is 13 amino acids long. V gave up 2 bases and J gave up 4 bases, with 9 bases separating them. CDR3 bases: TGTGCCAGCAGCTTAAAGGGGGAGTACGAGCAGTACTTC. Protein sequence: CASSLKGEYEQYF.

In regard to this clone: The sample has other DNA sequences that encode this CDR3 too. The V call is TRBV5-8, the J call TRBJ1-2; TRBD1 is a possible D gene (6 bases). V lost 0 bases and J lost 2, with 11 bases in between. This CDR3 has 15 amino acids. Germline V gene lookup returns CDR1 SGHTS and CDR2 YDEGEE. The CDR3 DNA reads TGTGCCAGCAGCTTGGGACAGGAACCCAACTATGGCTACACCTTC. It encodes CASSLGQEPNYGYTF.

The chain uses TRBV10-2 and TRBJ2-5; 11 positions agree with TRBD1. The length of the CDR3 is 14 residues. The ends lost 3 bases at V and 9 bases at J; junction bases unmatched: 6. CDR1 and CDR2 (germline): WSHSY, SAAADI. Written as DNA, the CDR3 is TGCGCCAGCAGTGAACAGGGACAGGGGGAGGCCCAGTACTTC. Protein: CASSEQGQGEAQYF.

The CDR3 is CASRATIGGTDYGYTF. CDR3 sequence (DNA): TGTGCCAGCAGAGCAACTATCGGGGGGACGGACTATGGCTACACCTTC. The V and J genes are TRBV28 and TRBJ1-2; D is perhaps TRBD1 (5 bases). V lost 6 bases and J 3 bases, leaving 20 bases between the germline ends. Looked up from germline, CDR1 is MDHEN and CDR2 is SYDVKM. The CDR3 totals 16 residues.

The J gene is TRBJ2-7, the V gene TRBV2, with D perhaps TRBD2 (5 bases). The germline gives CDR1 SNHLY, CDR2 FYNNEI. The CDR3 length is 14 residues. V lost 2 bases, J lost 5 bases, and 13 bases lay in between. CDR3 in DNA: TGTGCCAGCAGTGAATTGACGAGAGCGGACGAGCAGTACTTC. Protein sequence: CASSELTRADEQYF.

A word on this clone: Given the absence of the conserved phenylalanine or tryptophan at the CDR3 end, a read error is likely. The CDR3 region is CASSARLHSNQPQHS. CDR3 bases: TGTGCCAGCAGCGCTAGGTTACATAGCAATCAGCCCCAGCATTCT. This chain links TRBV6-1 with TRBJ1-5; no clear D gene. CDR3 size: 15 residues. V lost 6 bases to trimming and J lost 0 bases, with 12 bases between them. The germline gives CDR1 MNHNS, CDR2 SASEGT.